This TCR beta chain comes out of a study of regulatory T cells in long-lasting Graves disease. This clonotype was detected only a few times. Its antigen is unidentified. Combining iRepertoire HTBI primers with Arm-PCR of CDR3 regions, the authors built TCR beta libraries. TCRdb re-analysed the multiplex PCR reads in MiXCR, keeping a single row per CDR3 protein. Of hundreds of thousands of distinct CDR3 sequences in the sample, roughly a sixth were seen once. The CDR3 loop spans 16 amino acids. CDR1 and CDR2 (germline): SGHTA, FQGNSA. The V end lost 2 bases, the J end lost 6 bases, and 16 bases lay between the germline ends. Stated time point: newly diagnosed GD, antithyroid drugs for less than 3 months. Following extraction of RNA from PBMCs, that RNA was used to make the TCR library. Study-wide results and limits: Persistent Graves' patients showed less TCR diversity than newly diagnosed ones.

This sample also belongs to another study, concerning T cells in Graves' hyperthyroidism and ophthalmopathy. This second study notes: Subjects aged 18 to 65 presented with newly diagnosed hyperthyroidism of less than 2 months' duration. First-round RT-PCR targeting the TCR CDR3 was performed with the HTBI primer set.

This material consisted of peripheral blood mononuclear cells (PBMCs), taken at new diagnosis, from a patient treated with antithyroid drugs. The source of this sequence is a woman aged 40-65 years with Graves disease. The chain uses TRBV7-2 and TRBJ2-2, with D perhaps TRBD2 (5 bases). CDR3 region: CASSLYVIARAGELFF. The CDR3, as DNA: TGTGCCAGCAGCTTATACGTGATAGCGAGGGCCGGGGAGCTGTTTTTT.